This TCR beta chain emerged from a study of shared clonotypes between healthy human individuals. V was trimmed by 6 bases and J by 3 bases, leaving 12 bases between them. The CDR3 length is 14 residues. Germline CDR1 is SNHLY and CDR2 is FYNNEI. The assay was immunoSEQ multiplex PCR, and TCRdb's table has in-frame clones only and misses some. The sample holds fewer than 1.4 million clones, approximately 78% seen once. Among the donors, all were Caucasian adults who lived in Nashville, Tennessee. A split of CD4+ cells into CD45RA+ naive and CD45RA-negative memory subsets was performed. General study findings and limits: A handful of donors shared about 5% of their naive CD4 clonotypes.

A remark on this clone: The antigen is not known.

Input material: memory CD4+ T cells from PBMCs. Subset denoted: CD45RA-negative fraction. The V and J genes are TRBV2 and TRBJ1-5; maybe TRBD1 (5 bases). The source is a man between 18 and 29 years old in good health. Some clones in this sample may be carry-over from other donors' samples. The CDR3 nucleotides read TGTGCCAGCAGGGGACCGCAGATCAATCAGCCCCAGCATTTT. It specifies CASRGPQINQPQHF.